The 30 T cell receptor beta chains presented below share a single source sample, sequenced in a study of blood T cell repertoires in COVID-19. Profiled with immunoSEQ multiplex PCR; TCRdb holds only in-frame clones, not every one. The sample shows about 310,000 clones, about 88% of them seen only once. The sequenced sample consisted of peripheral blood. These TCRs come from a man between 65 and 79 years old with acute or convalescent COVID-19.

CDR3 protein: CSVDFSREGREGTDTQYF. The CDR3 DNA reads TGCAGCGTTGATTTTTCGCGGGAGGGCCGGGAGGGCACAGATACGCAGTATTTT. The genes are TRBV29-1 and TRBJ2-3; 9 bases are a match to TRBD2. Germline assignment: CDR1 SQVTM and CDR2 ANQGSEA. V was clipped by 3 bases and J by 1 base; unmatched bases: 14. The CDR3 loop spans 18 amino acids.

This chain joins TRBV18 and TRBJ2-3; the match to TRBD2 covers 8 bases. The CDR3 is 18 residues long. The V segment lost 2 bases and the J segment 9 bases; nucleotides outside the gene matches: 19. Germline V CDR1 and CDR2: KGHSH, LQKENI. The CDR3 bases are TGTGCCAGCTCACCATTCGCGGGAGGACCCGGGGTGGAGGGGACGCAGTATTTT. Translating gives CASSPFAGGPGVEGTQYF. Filled out from reference TRBV18 and TRBJ2-3, the complete variable domain reads NAGVMQNPRHLVRRRGQEARLRCSPMKGHSHVYWYRQLPEEGLKFMVYLQKENIIDESGMPKERFSAEFPKEGPSILRIQQVVRGDSAAYFCASSPFAGGPGVEGTQYFGPGTRLTVL.

This clone has only one observation. The chain recombines TRBV3-1 (or the pseudogene TRBV3-2) with TRBJ2-5; 9 positions match TRBD2. Trimming cost V 4 bases and J 5 bases; bases outside gene matches: 2. Germline V gene sequence: CDR1 LGHDT, CDR2 YNNKEL (reference sequence). The CDR3 extends over 13 amino acids. The CDR3 DNA is TGTGCCAGCAGCCTAGCGGGAGTGGAGACCCAGTACTTC. This gives the protein CASSLAGVETQYF.

The V gene is TRBV2, the J gene TRBJ1-5; the match to TRBD1 covers 8 bases. The trim removed 1 base at V and 7 bases at J, leaving 6 bases unmatched. The CDR3 loop spans 15 amino acids. From germline, CDR1 is SNHLY and CDR2 FYNNEI. The CDR3 spells CASSEGQGARQPQHF. In DNA, the CDR3 is TGTGCCAGCAGTGAAGGGCAGGGGGCTAGACAGCCCCAGCATTTT.

V gene TRBV18 combines with J gene TRBJ2-5; 9 positions match TRBD2. V trimming: 0 bases; J trimming: 1 base; junction bases outside the gene matches: 3. From germline, CDR1 is KGHSH and CDR2 LQKENI. The CDR3 extends over 16 amino acids. The CDR3 DNA reads TGTGCCAGCTCACCACCCAGCGGGGGGCTCCAAGAGACCCAGTACTTC. Its translation: CASSPPSGGLQETQYF.

The chain couples TRBV2 to TRBJ2-6; D not resolved. The CDR3 is 14 residues long. Per the germline V gene, CDR1 is SNHLY and CDR2 is FYNNEI. V lost 4 bases, J lost 2 bases, and 6 bases lay in between. CDR3 residues: CASSGQTGANVLTF. In nucleotides, the CDR3 is TGTGCCAGCAGTGGGCAAACTGGGGCCAACGTCCTGACTTTC. Supplemented by reference TRBV2 and TRBJ2-6, the full variable domain reads EPEVTQTPSHQVTQMGQEVILRCVPISNHLYFYWYRQILGQKVEFLVSFYNNEISEKSEIFDDQFSVERPDGSNFTLKIRSTKLEDSAMYFCASSGQTGANVLTFGAGSRLTVL.

This clone was counted only a few times. The rearrangement uses TRBV19 and TRBJ1-5, with TRBD1 as a possible D gene (6 bases). CDR1 and CDR2 from the germline V gene are LNHDA and SQIVND (reference sequence). V was trimmed by 0 bases and J by 9 bases, leaving 15 bases between them. The CDR3 is 15 residues long. This CDR3 reads CASSIDRGRAGPQHF. As DNA, the CDR3 is TGTGCCAGTAGTATAGACAGGGGCCGCGCGGGGCCCCAGCATTTT.

V usage is TRBV14 and J usage is TRBJ2-7; 13 positions agree with TRBD2. V lost 2 bases and J lost 2; bases outside the gene matches: 6. Germline CDR1 reads SGHDN; CDR2 reads FVKESK. This CDR3 comprises 17 residues. CDR3 protein: CASSQRKTSGGTYEQYF. CDR3 nucleotide sequence: TGTGCCAGCAGCCAACGAAAGACTAGCGGGGGGACCTACGAGCAGTACTTC.

CDR3 in amino acids: CASSLAQGFGGNTIYF. The CDR3 coding sequence is TGTGCCAGCAGTTTGGCCCAGGGATTCGGTGGAAACACCATATATTTT. The V gene is TRBV28, the J gene TRBJ1-3; D possibly corresponds to TRBD1 (5 bases). CDR3 length: 16 residues. Germline loops: CDR1 MDHEN, CDR2 SYDVKM. V lost 3 bases, J lost 3 bases, and 15 bases lay in between.

The genes are TRBV27 and TRBJ1-3; the match to TRBD1 covers 9 bases. The CDR3 has 16 amino acids. Trimming took 6 bases from V and 2 from J; bases not matched to a gene: 8. The V gene's germline CDR1 is MNHEY and CDR2 SMNVEV (reference sequence). The CDR3 loop is CASRRSDRGPGNTIYF. CDR3 in DNA: TGTGCCAGCAGAAGATCGGACAGGGGCCCTGGAAACACCATATATTTT.

CDR3 nucleotides: TGTGCCAGCAGTGGGGCAGGGGGAGGCTACACCTTC. Amino acids: CASSGAGGGYTF. The rearrangement joins TRBV2 to TRBJ1-2; TRBD1 agrees at 7 bases. This CDR3 has 12 amino acids. V dropped 4 bases and J dropped 8; count of bases not matched to a gene: 4. Per germline, CDR1 SNHLY and CDR2 FYNNEI.

V gene TRBV7-9 combines with J gene TRBJ2-3; D not certain. Germline loops: CDR1 SEHNR, CDR2 FQNEAQ (reference sequence). V gave up 5 bases and J gave up 0 bases, with 12 bases separating them. There are 15 residues in the CDR3. The CDR3 region is CASSPSLGSTDTQYF. The CDR3 DNA sequence: TGTGCCAGCAGCCCCAGCCTAGGCAGCACAGATACGCAGTATTTT.

The chain links TRBV19 to TRBJ1-5; no reliable D call. Trimming removed 4 bases at V and 7 bases at J, with 8 bases between. This CDR3 region has 12 residues. Germline V CDR1 and CDR2: LNHDA, SQIVND (reference sequence). In DNA, the CDR3 is TGTGCCAGTAGTAGTAGTTCCCAGCCCCAGCATTTT. This gives the protein CASSSSSQPQHF.

On this clone itself: The sample contains more than one DNA sequence encoding this CDR3. V and J are TRBV28 and TRBJ2-7; TRBD1 matches 7 bases. The V gene's germline CDR1 is MDHEN and CDR2 SYDVKM. J gave up 2 bases and V 5 bases, and 6 bases lay outside the gene matches. CDR3 length: 14 amino acids. Here the CDR3 reads CASSPGGITYEQYF. The CDR3, as DNA: TGTGCCAGCAGTCCAGGGGGTATCACCTACGAGCAGTACTTC.

This sequence joins TRBV3-1 (or the pseudogene TRBV3-2) and TRBJ2-1; 7 bases agree with TRBD1. The CDR3 loop spans 14 amino acids. The trim removed 8 bases at V and 13 bases at J, leaving 17 bases unmatched. In germline, CDR1 is LGHDT, CDR2 YNNKEL (reference sequence). For the CDR3, the DNA is TGTGCCAGCGGACCCTACGACAGGGAAAGTAACCAGTTCTTC. Its translation: CASGPYDRESNQFF.

This clone is a singleton in its sample. The rearrangement joins TRBV3-1 (or the pseudogene TRBV3-2) to TRBJ2-1; no clear D. This CDR3 has 15 amino acids. Trimming shortened V by 4 bases and J by 0 bases, and 10 bases separated the two germline ends. CDR1 LGHDT and CDR2 YNNKEL come from the germline V gene (reference sequence). CDR3 loop: CASSPGARSYNEQFF. Written as DNA, the CDR3 is TGTGCCAGCAGCCCCGGAGCCCGCTCCTACAATGAGCAGTTCTTC.

The chain carries TRBV7-9 and TRBJ1-5, with D perhaps matching TRBD1 (5 bases). CDR1 is SEHNR and CDR2 is FQNEAQ in the germline V gene (reference sequence). This CDR3 has 13 amino acids. Trimming removed 3 bases at V and 9 bases at J, with 12 bases between. CDR3: CASSLEQQGPQHF. DNA of the CDR3: TGTGCCAGCAGCTTGGAGCAGCAGGGGCCCCAGCATTTT.

The chain has TRBV5-1 and TRBJ2-5; 11 bases align to TRBD1. The germline CDR1 and CDR2 sequences are SGHRS and YFSETQ. The CDR3 contains 15 residues. Trimming took 4 bases from V and 1 from J; bases not matched to a gene: 3. The CDR3, as DNA: TGCGCCAGCAGCGGAGGGACAGGGGGCCAAGAGACCCAGTACTTC. Its translation is CASSGGTGGQETQYF.

This chain joins TRBV5-1 and TRBJ2-2, with D uncertain. The CDR3 consists of 14 residues. From germline, CDR1 is SGHRS and CDR2 YFSETQ. The germline V and J ends were trimmed by 1 base and 3 bases, with 7 bases remaining between them. This CDR3 is CASSLPDYTGELFF. The CDR3 DNA is TGCGCCAGCAGCTTGCCAGATTACACCGGGGAGCTGTTTTTT.

The rearrangement uses TRBV29-1 and TRBJ2-3; TRBD2 is a possible D gene (6 bases). The germline V and J ends were trimmed by 6 bases and 8 bases, with 27 bases remaining between them. The CDR3 covers 16 residues. CDR1 and CDR2 from the germline V gene are SQVTM and ANQGSEA. This CDR3 is CSVAQNRDFPSSTQYF. In DNA, the CDR3 is TGCAGCGTGGCACAGAACCGGGACTTCCCAAGCAGTACGCAGTATTTT.

This clone was counted between two and nine times. The chain joins TRBV19 to TRBJ1-5; TRBD1 agrees at 11 bases. The CDR3 has 14 residues. With V trimmed by 7 bases and J by 6 bases, 5 bases remained unmatched. CDR1 and CDR2 from the germline V gene are LNHDA and SQIVND (reference sequence). The CDR3 here is CASTGTGGRQPQHF. The CDR3 coding sequence is TGTGCCAGTACCGGGACAGGGGGACGTCAGCCCCAGCATTTT. Variable domain in full (rest from reference TRBV19 and TRBJ1-5): DGGITQSPKYLFRKEGQNVTLSCEQNLNHDAMYWYRQDPGQGLRLIYYSQIVNDFQKGDIAEGYSVSREKKESFPLTVTSAQKNPTAFYLCASTGTGGRQPQHFGDGTRLSIL.

The chain has TRBV7-7 and TRBJ1-5; 7 positions match TRBD1. The CDR3 sequence is 18 residues long. Germline V CDR1 and CDR2: SSHAT, FNYEAQ (reference sequence). Trimming removed 3 bases from V and 4 bases from J; junction bases left unmatched: 15. CDR3 sequence reads: CASSFLIIPGQINQPQHF. The CDR3 region has the DNA TGTGCCAGCAGCTTTTTGATTATCCCGGGACAGATAAATCAGCCCCAGCATTTT.

The chain joins TRBV10-3 to TRBJ2-3; 9 bases map to TRBD2. The CDR3 is 14 amino acids. CDR1 is ENHRY and CDR2 is SYGVKD in the germline V gene. The J segment lost 4 bases and the V segment lost 8 bases, leaving 7 bases of the junction unmatched. The CDR3 coding sequence is TGTGCCATCGGTAGCGGGAGAGGTTCAGATACGCAGTATTTT. Encoded protein: CAIGSGRGSDTQYF.

The genes are TRBV27 and TRBJ2-5; TRBD1 matches at 8 bases. With V trimmed by 6 bases and J by 1 base, 4 bases remained unmatched. This CDR3 is 14 amino acids long. Germline V lookup: CDR1 MNHEY, CDR2 SMNVEV (reference sequence). CDR3 sequence: CASSRDRTQETQYF. DNA of the CDR3: TGTGCCAGCAGCCGGGACAGGACCCAAGAGACCCAGTACTTC.

This clone was found once. The chain links TRBV3-1 (or the pseudogene TRBV3-2) to TRBJ2-7, with 9 bases that match TRBD1. The germline gives CDR1 LGHDT, CDR2 YNNKEL (reference sequence). There are 16 residues in the CDR3. V lost 0 bases and J lost 9; bases outside the gene matches: 12. The CDR3 nucleotides read TGTGCCAGCAGCCAAGATACACAGGGGGCCGGGTATCGGCAGTACTTC. The encoded protein is CASSQDTQGAGYRQYF.

This sequence joins TRBV4-3 and TRBJ2-3, with 13 bases matching TRBD2. The CDR3 runs 22 residues. Trimming at V came to 1 base and at J to 6 bases, leaving 22 bases not matched to a gene. Looked up from germline, CDR1 is LGHNA and CDR2 is YSLEER. The CDR3 region is CASSQGLAGGRTSSRARDTQYF. CDR3 DNA: TGCGCCAGCAGCCAAGGACTAGCGGGGGGCCGCACTTCATCCCGAGCTCGTGATACGCAGTATTTT.

This clone has only a few counts. V and J are TRBV28 and TRBJ2-7; unclear D gene. Trimming stripped 3 bases from V and 2 bases from J, with 11 bases between. CDR1 and CDR2 from the germline V gene are MDHEN and SYDVKM. The CDR3 contains 14 residues. Here the CDR3 reads CASSLAAHAYEQYF. The CDR3 DNA follows: TGTGCCAGCAGTTTGGCGGCGCATGCCTACGAGCAGTACTTC.

The chain employs TRBV24-1 and TRBJ2-3; 11 bases line up with TRBD1. Per germline, CDR1 KGHDR and CDR2 SFDVKD. This CDR3 comprises 15 residues. The V segment lost 4 bases and the J segment 5 bases; nucleotides outside the gene matches: 4. Here the CDR3 reads CATSDHGTGGDTQYF. The CDR3 DNA reads TGTGCCACCAGTGACCATGGGACAGGGGGAGATACGCAGTATTTT.

The chain joins TRBV9 to TRBJ2-5, with D hard to call. This CDR3 region has 15 residues. With 2 bases removed from V and 5 bases from J, the gap between germline ends came to 16 bases. Germline-derived CDR1 and CDR2 are SGDLS and YYNGEE. The CDR3 DNA is TGTGCCAGCAGCGTCCTACCTTCTTGGGCGGAGACCCAGTACTTC. Encoded protein: CASSVLPSWAETQYF.

The chain has TRBV15 and TRBJ2-2; D may be TRBD1 (6 bases). Trimming took 0 bases from V and 7 from J, leaving 12 bases between them. CDR1 is LNHNV and CDR2 is YYDKDF in the germline V gene (reference sequence). The CDR3 loop spans 15 amino acids. The CDR3 is CATSREIQGSGELFF. The CDR3 bases are TGTGCCACCAGCAGAGAAATACAGGGTAGCGGGGAGCTGTTTTTT.